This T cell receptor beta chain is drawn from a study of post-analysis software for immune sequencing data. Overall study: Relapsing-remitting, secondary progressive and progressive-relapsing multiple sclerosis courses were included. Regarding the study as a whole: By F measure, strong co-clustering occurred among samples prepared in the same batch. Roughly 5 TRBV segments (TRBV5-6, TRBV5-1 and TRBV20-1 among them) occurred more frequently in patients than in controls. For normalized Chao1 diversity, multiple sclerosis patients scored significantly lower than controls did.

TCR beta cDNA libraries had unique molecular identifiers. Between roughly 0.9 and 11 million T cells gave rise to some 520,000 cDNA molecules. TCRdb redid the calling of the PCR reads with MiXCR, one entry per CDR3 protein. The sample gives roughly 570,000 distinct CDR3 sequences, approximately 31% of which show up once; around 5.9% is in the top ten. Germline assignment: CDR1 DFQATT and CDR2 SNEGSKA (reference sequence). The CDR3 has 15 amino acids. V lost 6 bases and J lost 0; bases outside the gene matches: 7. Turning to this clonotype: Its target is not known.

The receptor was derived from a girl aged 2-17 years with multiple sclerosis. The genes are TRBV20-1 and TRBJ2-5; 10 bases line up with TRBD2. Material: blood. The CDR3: CSAPPSGSYQETQYF. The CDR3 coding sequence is TGCAGTGCGCCACCTAGCGGGAGCTACCAAGAGACCCAGTACTTC.